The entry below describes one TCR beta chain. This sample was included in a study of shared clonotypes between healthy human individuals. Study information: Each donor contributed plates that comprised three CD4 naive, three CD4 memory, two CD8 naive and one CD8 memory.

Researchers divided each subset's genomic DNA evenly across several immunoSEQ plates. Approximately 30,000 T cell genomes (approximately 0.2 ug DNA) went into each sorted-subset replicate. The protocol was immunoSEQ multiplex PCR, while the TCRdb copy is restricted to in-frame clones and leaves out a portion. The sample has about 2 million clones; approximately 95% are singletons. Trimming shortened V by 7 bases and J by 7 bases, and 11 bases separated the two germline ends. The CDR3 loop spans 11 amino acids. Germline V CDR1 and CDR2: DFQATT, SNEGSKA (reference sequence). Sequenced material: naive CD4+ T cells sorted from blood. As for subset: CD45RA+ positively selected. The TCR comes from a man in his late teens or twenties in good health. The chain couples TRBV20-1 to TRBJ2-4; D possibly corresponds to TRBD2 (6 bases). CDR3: CSGRGGNIQYF. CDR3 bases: TGCAGTGGTCGGGGAGGCAACATTCAGTACTTC.